The 19 T cell receptor beta chains given below trace back to one sample, sequenced in a study of blood T cell repertoires in COVID-19. Profiling relied on immunoSEQ multiplex PCR, and the TCRdb table lists in-frame clones only, not all of them. Found here are about 130,000 clones, 80% to 85% of them singletons; the top ten hold under 1.5%. The specimen sequenced was peripheral blood. The receptors were sampled from a man between 60 and 75 years old with acute or convalescent COVID-19.

V usage is TRBV10-3 and J usage is TRBJ1-2, with no clear D. V lost 2 bases and J 0 bases, leaving 7 bases between the germline ends. The CDR3 length is 14 residues. Germline V gene data show CDR1 as ENHRY and CDR2 as SYGVKD. As DNA, the CDR3 is TGTGCCATCAGTGAGGGCCTAGCTAACTATGGCTACACCTTC. This sequence encodes CAISEGLANYGYTF.

The rearrangement uses TRBV7-9 and TRBJ1-1, with D perhaps matching TRBD1 (6 bases). This CDR3 comprises 13 residues. The germline V gene has CDR1 SEHNR and CDR2 FQNEAQ (reference sequence). V was cut by 5 bases and J by 1 base, with 8 bases left in between. The CDR3 sequence is CASSTQGNTEAFF. The CDR3 nucleotides read TGTGCCAGCAGCACACAGGGGAACACTGAAGCTTTCTTT.

The gene calls are TRBV12-3 or TRBV12-4 and TRBJ1-5, with 7 bases aligning to TRBD1. The CDR3 runs to 13 residues. Trimming at V came to 6 bases and at J to 6 bases, leaving 5 bases not matched to a gene. The DNA of the CDR3 is TGTGCCAGCAGACCGGACAGGTCTCAGCCCCAGCATTTT. Protein sequence: CASRPDRSQPQHF.

V and J are TRBV7-3 and TRBJ2-7; 7 bases fit TRBD1. This CDR3 has 15 residues. Germline V gene data show CDR1 as SGHTA and CDR2 as FQGTGA. The V gene end was trimmed by 5 bases and the J gene end by 1 base; junction bases not matched to a gene: 8. In nucleotides, the CDR3 is TGTGCCAGCAGCAGCTTCATCAGGGGGTCCTACGAGCAGTACTTC. This codes for CASSSFIRGSYEQYF.

The chain joins TRBV7-3 to TRBJ2-2; the match to TRBD2 covers 10 bases. Germline CDR1 reads SGHTA; CDR2 reads FQGTGA. The CDR3 is made up of 19 amino acids. V was clipped by 0 bases and J by 4 bases; unmatched bases: 11. This CDR3 is CASSLTPAGGPLSTGELFF. CDR3 DNA: TGTGCCAGCAGCTTAACACCAGCGGGAGGGCCTTTGTCCACCGGGGAGCTGTTTTTT.

The chain joins TRBV3-1 (or the pseudogene TRBV3-2) to TRBJ1-2; D call uncertain. The CDR3 extends over 17 amino acids. Trimming stripped 1 base from V and 3 bases from J, with 18 bases between. The germline gives CDR1 LGHDT, CDR2 YNNKEL (reference sequence). The DNA for the CDR3 is TGTGCCAGCAGCCAAGCTTCTTCACGGTTCCTATACTATGGCTACACCTTC. Translation: CASSQASSRFLYYGYTF.

This sequence joins TRBV14 and TRBJ1-1; D unresolved. Germline V lookup: CDR1 SGHDN, CDR2 FVKESK. V was trimmed by 1 base and J by 5 bases, leaving 8 bases between them. The CDR3 runs 13 residues. CDR3 DNA: TGTGCCAGCAGCCAAGTGTCCCGGACTGAAGCTTTCTTT. This translates into CASSQVSRTEAFF.

The chain's CDR3 is CASSRFVGPANEQFF. CDR3 in DNA: TGTGCCAGCAGCAGATTCGTGGGGCCGGCCAATGAGCAGTTCTTC. The chain is built from TRBV11-2 and TRBJ2-1; possible D gene TRBD1, 5 bases. Trimming shortened V by 5 bases and J by 6 bases, and 17 bases separated the two germline ends. CDR1 is SGHAT and CDR2 is FQNNGV in the germline V gene. This CDR3 region has 15 residues.

The J gene is TRBJ1-4, the V gene TRBV6-1; possibly TRBD1 for D (6 bases). Germline V lookup: CDR1 MNHNS, CDR2 SASEGT. Trimming stripped 2 bases from V and 6 bases from J, with 13 bases between. This CDR3 contains 15 residues. DNA for the CDR3: TGTGCCAGCAGTGAAATGTCGGCAGGGGATGAAAAACTGTTTTTT. Its protein is CASSEMSAGDEKLFF.

The V and J genes are TRBV27 and TRBJ2-7, with TRBD1 as a possible D gene (5 bases). The CDR3 has 13 amino acids. CDR1 and CDR2 from the germline V gene are MNHEY and SMNVEV (reference sequence). V was pared by 4 bases and J by 0 bases, with 7 bases between. As DNA, the CDR3 is TGTGCCAGCAGTTACGACAGCTCCTACGAGCAGTACTTC. The encoded protein is CASSYDSSYEQYF.

The chain employs TRBV6-5 and TRBJ1-3, with D unclear. Germline CDR1 is MNHEY and CDR2 is SVGAGI. V was clipped by 7 bases and J by 1 base, with 14 bases between them. The length of the CDR3 is 15 residues. The CDR3 DNA reads as TGTGCCAGCACCTTGACCGTCGGGTCTGGAAACACCATATATTTT. It is translated as CASTLTVGSGNTIYF.

Concerning this clone itself: Distinct nucleotide sequences in the sample also encode this CDR3. The V and J genes are TRBV19 and TRBJ2-2; 8 nucleotides match TRBD1. CDR1 and CDR2 from the germline V gene are LNHDA and SQIVND (reference sequence). This CDR3 has 13 amino acids. With V trimmed by 8 bases and J by 1 base, 0 bases remained unmatched. In DNA form, the CDR3 reads TGTGCCAGTGGGACAGGGAACACCGGGGAGCTGTTTTTT. It codes for CASGTGNTGELFF.

This clone showed up just a few times. V and J are TRBV3-1 (or the pseudogene TRBV3-2) and TRBJ2-7, with 13 bases fitting TRBD2. The J segment lost 2 bases and the V segment lost 2 bases, leaving 0 bases of the junction unmatched. This CDR3 is built from 15 residues. Germline V gene data show CDR1 as LGHDT and CDR2 as YNNKEL (reference sequence). Here the CDR3 DNA reads TGTGCCAGCAGCCAAACTAGCGGGGGGGCCTACGAGCAGTACTTC. This sequence encodes CASSQTSGGAYEQYF.

V and J are TRBV7-6 and TRBJ2-3, with 8 bases lining up with TRBD2. V lost 2 bases and J lost 3; bases outside the gene matches: 13. This CDR3 has 18 residues. Germline CDR1 and CDR2: SGHVS and FNYEAQ. CDR3 protein: CASSLIRGAGARTDTQYF. CDR3 sequence (DNA): TGTGCCAGCAGCTTAATCAGGGGAGCGGGGGCTAGGACAGATACGCAGTATTTT.

The V gene is TRBV6-5, the J gene TRBJ2-3, with 7 nucleotides matching TRBD1. Germline CDR1 is MNHEY and CDR2 is SVGAGI. The CDR3 is 16 residues long. With V trimmed by 0 bases and J by 6 bases, 9 bases remained unmatched. The CDR3 nucleotides are TGTGCCAGCAGTTACTCTGGGACAGCCCTAATGGATACGCAGTATTTT. Translating it yields CASSYSGTALMDTQYF.

The genes are TRBV7-2 and TRBJ1-3; D remains unclear. CDR3 size: 16 residues. CDR1 and CDR2 (germline): SGHTA, FQGNSA. V lost 2 bases and J 0 bases, leaving 11 bases between the germline ends. The CDR3 region has the DNA TGTGCCAGCAGCTTAAGGGAGGGTGCCTCTGGAAACACCATATATTTT. Amino acids: CASSLREGASGNTIYF.

This chain connects TRBV24-1 to TRBJ1-5, with TRBD1 identical over 9 bases. Per germline, CDR1 KGHDR and CDR2 SFDVKD. The CDR3 is made up of 14 amino acids. Unmatched junction bases numbered 4, after V lost 7 bases and J lost 4 bases. This CDR3 reads CATRGTGKNQPQHF. CDR3 nucleotide sequence: TGTGCCACCAGGGGGACAGGGAAAAATCAGCCCCAGCATTTT.

The V and J genes are TRBV7-2 and TRBJ2-7; weak D call: TRBD2 (6 bases). V shed 5 bases and J shed 0 bases, with 11 bases lying between them. The CDR3 extends over 14 amino acids. Germline V gene lookup returns CDR1 SGHTA and CDR2 FQGNSA. The CDR3 bases are TGTGCCAGCAGCGTCCTAGCGAGCTCCTACGAGCAGTACTTC. It encodes CASSVLASSYEQYF.

This clone showed up just once. The chain joins TRBV24-1 to TRBJ1-2; TRBD1 is a possible D gene (5 bases). The V gene's germline CDR1 is KGHDR and CDR2 SFDVKD. This CDR3 has 16 amino acids. The germline V and J ends were trimmed by 4 bases and 4 bases, with 18 bases remaining between them. The CDR3 loop is CATSERDSGRGYGYTF. CDR3 coding DNA: TGTGCCACCAGTGAACGGGACTCGGGAAGGGGCTATGGCTACACCTTC.